This T cell receptor beta chain was profiled in a study of T cells after yellow fever vaccination. Study at large: When fractions had low cell numbers, they were prepared with SMART-Seq v4 Ultra Low Input. Study-level findings and limits: Some clonotypes, a small share, were shared between CD4 and CD8 compartments.

The CDR3 sequence is 16 residues long. Germline values: CDR1 ENHRY, CDR2 SYGVKD. The ends were cut back, 2 bases at V and 0 bases at J, with 8 bases in the middle. Concerning this clonotype itself: Its antigen is undetermined.

The study made its TCR cDNA through 5'RACE template switching. That step introduced a universal primer site along with UMIs. TCRdb used MiXCR to reprocess the 5' RACE reads, holding one entry per CDR3 protein. The sample yields about 400,000 distinct CDR3 sequences, approximately 6% seen once. This material consisted of PBMCs, taken 5 days after the yellow fever booster vaccination. The V and J genes are TRBV10-3 and TRBJ2-6; D is unclear. This TCR was recovered from a man in his thirties or forties who received the YFV17D yellow fever vaccine. The CDR3: CAISEIESSGANVLTF. For the CDR3, the DNA is TGTGCCATCAGTGAGATCGAGAGCTCTGGGGCCAACGTCCTGACTTTC.